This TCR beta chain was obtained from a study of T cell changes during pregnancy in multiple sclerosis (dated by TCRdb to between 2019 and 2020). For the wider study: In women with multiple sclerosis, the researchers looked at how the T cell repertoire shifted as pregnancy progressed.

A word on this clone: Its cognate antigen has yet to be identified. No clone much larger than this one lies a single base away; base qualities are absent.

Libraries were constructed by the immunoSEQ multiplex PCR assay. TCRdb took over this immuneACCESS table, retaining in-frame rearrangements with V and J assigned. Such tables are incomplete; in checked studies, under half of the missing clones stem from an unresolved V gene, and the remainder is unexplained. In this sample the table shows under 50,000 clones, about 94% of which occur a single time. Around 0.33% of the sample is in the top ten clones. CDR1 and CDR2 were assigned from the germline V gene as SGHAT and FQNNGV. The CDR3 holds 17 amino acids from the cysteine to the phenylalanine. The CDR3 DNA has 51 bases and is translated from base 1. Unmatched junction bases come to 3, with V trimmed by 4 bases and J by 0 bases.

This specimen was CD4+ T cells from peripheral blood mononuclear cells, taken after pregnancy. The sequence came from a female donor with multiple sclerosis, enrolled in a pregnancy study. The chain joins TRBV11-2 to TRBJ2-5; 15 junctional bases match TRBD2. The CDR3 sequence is CASSSGLAGGYQETQYF. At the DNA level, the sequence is TGTGCCAGCAGCTCCGGACTAGCGGGGGGGTACCAAGAGACCCAGTACTTC.